This T cell receptor (beta chain) was captured in a study of blood T cell repertoires in COVID-19. Original methodology: From reference gene primer amplification, estimates of nucleated cell counts were derived. Sequencing used immunoSEQ multiplex PCR; TCRdb keeps in-frame clones, though not all of them. D and trimming were read from the DNA, whereas the V and J calls and clone size are those reported in that table. The data hold about 390,000 clones, with around nine tenths observed a single time. CDR1 and CDR2 (germline): MNHNS, SASEGT. V lost 1 base to trimming and J lost 8 bases, with 12 bases between them. The CDR3 extends over 15 amino acids.

J is TRBJ1-6 and V is TRBV6-1; the D gene is possibly TRBD1 (5 bases). The source of this sequence is a woman between 50 and 59 years old who had recovered from COVID-19. Sequencing used PBMCs or T cells enriched from blood (not recorded which). CDR3 sequence: CASSEEGRDYSPLHF. The CDR3 DNA follows: TGTGCCAGCAGTGAAGAAGGCAGGGACTATTCACCCCTCCACTTT.